The rows below give T cell receptor beta chains drawn from one sample of a study of T cell changes during pregnancy in multiple sclerosis. Sequencing used immunoSEQ multiplex PCR; TCRdb keeps in-frame clones, though not all of them. This repertoire shows about 22,000 clones, 85% found once; its top ten account for about 7.4%. The starting material was CD8+ T cells from peripheral blood mononuclear cells, obtained before pregnancy. All receptors come from a female donor with multiple sclerosis, enrolled in a pregnancy study. CDR3s include the opening cysteine and the closing phenylalanine or tryptophan. D genes are given only for firm matches. Clone size, where shown, is once, few, many, or a class for clones that have expanded.

CDR3aa: CASSYHLKGDEQYF
CDR3nt: TGTGCCAGCAGTTACCATCTGAAGGGGGACGAGCAGTACTTC
v_gene: TRBV6-5
len: 14
d_gene: -
abundance: -
j_gene: TRBJ2-7

CDR3aa: CASSYNGAYEQYF
CDR3nt: TGTGCCAGCAGTTACAACGGGGCCTACGAGCAGTACTTC
v_gene: TRBV6-5
len: 13
d_gene: -
abundance: -
j_gene: TRBJ2-7

CDR3aa: CASSSGVGHTEAFF
CDR3nt: TGTGCCAGCAGTTCAGGGGTTGGGCACACTGAAGCTTTCTTT
v_gene: TRBV27
len: 14
d_gene: -
abundance: -
j_gene: TRBJ1-1

CDR3aa: CAWSKEGSEETQYF
CDR3nt: TGTGCCTGGAGTAAAGAGGGCAGCGAAGAGACCCAGTACTTC
v_gene: TRBV30
len: 14
d_gene: -
abundance: -
j_gene: TRBJ2-5

CDR3aa: CASSVERSGTDTQYF
CDR3nt: TGTGCCAGCAGCGTAGAACGGTCTGGCACAGATACGCAGTATTTT
v_gene: TRBV9
len: 15
d_gene: -
abundance: -
j_gene: TRBJ2-3

CDR3aa: CASSGTGETQYF
CDR3nt: TGTGCCAGCTCCGGGACAGGGGAGACCCAGTACTTC
v_gene: TRBV28
len: 12
d_gene: TRBD1
abundance: few
j_gene: TRBJ2-5

CDR3aa: CASSSQGAGNQPQHF
CDR3nt: TGTGCCAGCAGTTCCCAGGGGGCGGGCAATCAGCCCCAGCATTTT
v_gene: TRBV27
len: 15
d_gene: TRBD1
abundance: once
j_gene: TRBJ1-5

CDR3aa: CASSLTTGELFF
CDR3nt: TGCGCCAGCAGCTTAACAACCGGGGAGCTGTTTTTT
v_gene: TRBV5-1
len: 12
d_gene: -
abundance: once
j_gene: TRBJ2-2

CDR3aa: CAWSPTGSTGELFF
CDR3nt: TGTGCCTGGAGCCCAACGGGTAGCACCGGGGAGCTGTTTTTT
v_gene: TRBV30
len: 14
d_gene: -
abundance: -
j_gene: TRBJ2-2

CDR3aa: CASGPGQGSQPQHF
CDR3nt: TGTGCCAGTGGTCCGGGACAGGGTAGTCAGCCCCAGCATTTT
v_gene: TRBV19
len: 14
d_gene: TRBD1
abundance: -
j_gene: TRBJ1-5

CDR3aa: CASPGQGYEQYF
CDR3nt: TGTGCCAGCCCGGGACAGGGGTACGAGCAGTACTTC
v_gene: TRBV2
len: 12
d_gene: TRBD1
abundance: -
j_gene: TRBJ2-7

CDR3aa: CASSDSGKWEETQYF
CDR3nt: TGTGCCAGCAGCGATAGCGGGAAGTGGGAAGAGACCCAGTACTTC
v_gene: TRBV11-2
len: 15
d_gene: TRBD2
abundance: -
j_gene: TRBJ2-5

CDR3aa: CASNLRYLSSYNEQFF
CDR3nt: TGTGCCAGCAACCTCAGGTACCTGAGCTCCTACAATGAGCAGTTCTTC
v_gene: TRBV28
len: 16
d_gene: -
abundance: -
j_gene: TRBJ2-1

CDR3aa: CASSQDSGTGLSYEQYF
CDR3nt: TGCGCCAGCAGCCAAGACTCCGGGACAGGGCTCTCCTACGAGCAGTACTTC
v_gene: TRBV4-1
len: 17
d_gene: TRBD1
abundance: -
j_gene: TRBJ2-7

CDR3aa: CASSPMRVEDTEAFF
CDR3nt: TGTGCCAGCAGTCCCATGAGGGTCGAGGACACTGAAGCTTTCTTT
v_gene: TRBV6-5
len: 15
d_gene: -
abundance: -
j_gene: TRBJ1-1

CDR3aa: CASSLVPIRGTDTQYF
CDR3nt: TGTGCCAGCAGTTTGGTTCCAATCCGCGGCACAGATACGCAGTATTTT
v_gene: TRBV6-5
len: 16
d_gene: -
abundance: -
j_gene: TRBJ2-3

CDR3aa: CARWGVVVNTGELFF
CDR3nt: TGTGCCAGGTGGGGGGTTGTAGTTAACACCGGGGAGCTGTTTTTT
v_gene: TRBV19
len: 15
d_gene: -
abundance: -
j_gene: TRBJ2-2

CDR3aa: CASSKPGQTYEQYF
CDR3nt: TGTGCCAGCAGCAAACCGGGACAGACCTACGAGCAGTACTTC
v_gene: TRBV7-9
len: 14
d_gene: TRBD1
abundance: -
j_gene: TRBJ2-7

CDR3aa: CASSPYGTRVYEQYF
CDR3nt: TGTGCCAGCTCACCGTACGGGACTAGGGTCTACGAGCAGTACTTC
v_gene: TRBV18
len: 15
d_gene: TRBD2
abundance: -
j_gene: TRBJ2-7

CDR3aa: CASSWDRENEKLFF
CDR3nt: TGTGCCAGCAGTTGGGACAGGGAAAACGAAAAACTGTTTTTT
v_gene: TRBV6-5
len: 14
d_gene: TRBD1
abundance: -
j_gene: TRBJ1-4

CDR3aa: CASSQGADIEQYF
CDR3nt: TGTGCCAGCTCACAGGGGGCCGATATCGAGCAGTACTTC
v_gene: TRBV18
len: 13
d_gene: TRBD1
abundance: -
j_gene: TRBJ2-7

CDR3aa: CASSQIQGNLQFF
CDR3nt: TGTGCCAGCAGCCAGATACAGGGAAATCTGCAGTTCTTC
v_gene: TRBV7-9
len: 13
d_gene: -
abundance: -
j_gene: TRBJ2-1

CDR3aa: CASTTDRGLGGYTF
CDR3nt: TGTGCCAGCACCACGGACAGGGGGCTCGGGGGCTACACCTTC
v_gene: TRBV5-6
len: 14
d_gene: TRBD1
abundance: -
j_gene: TRBJ1-2

CDR3aa: CASSIALGGYEQYF
CDR3nt: TGTGCCAGCAGTATCGCCCTCGGGGGCTACGAGCAGTACTTC
v_gene: TRBV9
len: 14
d_gene: -
abundance: -
j_gene: TRBJ2-7

CDR3aa: CASSLGDPGEQFF
CDR3nt: TGTGCCAGCAGCTTAGGGGACCCGGGGGAGCAGTTCTTC
v_gene: TRBV13
len: 13
d_gene: -
abundance: -
j_gene: TRBJ2-1

CDR3aa: CASTTGLAPTYEQYF
CDR3nt: TGTGCCAGCACCACGGGACTAGCGCCGACCTACGAGCAGTACTTC
v_gene: TRBV7-2
len: 15
d_gene: TRBD2
abundance: -
j_gene: TRBJ2-7

CDR3aa: CASSHGTSGRSYEQYF
CDR3nt: TGCGCCAGCAGCCACGGGACTAGCGGGAGATCCTACGAGCAGTACTTC
v_gene: TRBV5-1
len: 16
d_gene: TRBD2
abundance: -
j_gene: TRBJ2-7

CDR3aa: CASSFWDRDGNTIYF
CDR3nt: TGTGCCAGCAGCTTTTGGGACAGGGATGGAAACACCATATATTTT
v_gene: TRBV7-8
len: 15
d_gene: TRBD1
abundance: -
j_gene: TRBJ1-3

CDR3aa: CASSLPLVLDTQYF
CDR3nt: TGTGCCAGCAGCTTACCCCTAGTTTTAGATACGCAGTATTTT
v_gene: TRBV7-2
len: 14
d_gene: -
abundance: few
j_gene: TRBJ2-3